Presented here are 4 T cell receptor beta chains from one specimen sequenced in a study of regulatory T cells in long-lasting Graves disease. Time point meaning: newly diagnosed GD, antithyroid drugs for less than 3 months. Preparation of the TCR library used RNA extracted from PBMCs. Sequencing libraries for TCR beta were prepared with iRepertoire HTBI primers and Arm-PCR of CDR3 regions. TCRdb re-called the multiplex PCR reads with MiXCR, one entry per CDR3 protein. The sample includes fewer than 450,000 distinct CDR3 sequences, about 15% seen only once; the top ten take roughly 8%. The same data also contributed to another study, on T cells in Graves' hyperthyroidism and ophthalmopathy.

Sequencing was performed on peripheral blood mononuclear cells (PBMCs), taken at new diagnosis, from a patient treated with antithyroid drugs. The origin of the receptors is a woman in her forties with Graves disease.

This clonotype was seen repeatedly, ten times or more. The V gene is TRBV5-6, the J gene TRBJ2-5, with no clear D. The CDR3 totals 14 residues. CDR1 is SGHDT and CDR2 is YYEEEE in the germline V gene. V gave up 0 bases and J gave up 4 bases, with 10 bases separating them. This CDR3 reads CASSLVGFGETQYF. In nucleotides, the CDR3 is TGTGCCAGCAGCTTGGTCGGTTTTGGAGAGACCCAGTACTTC.

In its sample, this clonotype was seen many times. The CDR3 DNA is TGTGCCAGCTCACCAAGCGGGAGCGGGTACGAGCAGTACTTC. Residues: CASSPSGSGYEQYF. This chain uses TRBV18 with TRBJ2-7; TRBD2 aligns across 8 bases. Per the germline V gene, CDR1 is KGHSH and CDR2 is LQKENI. The V gene end was trimmed by 2 bases and the J gene end by 4 bases; junction bases not matched to a gene: 4. The CDR3 has 14 amino acids.

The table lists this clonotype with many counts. The CDR3 DNA reads TGTGCCAGCAGCCCTGAAAAAAGCGGGGGACAGGTCTACGAGCAGTACTTC. It encodes CASSPEKSGGQVYEQYF. The genes are TRBV5-8 and TRBJ2-7; D possibly matches TRBD1 or TRBD2 (8 bases each). V was trimmed by 4 bases and J by 3 bases, leaving 23 bases between them. Germline CDR1 and CDR2: SGHTS and YDEGEE. The CDR3 is made up of 17 amino acids. Variable domain in full (rest from reference TRBV5-8 and TRBJ2-7): EAGVTQSPTHLIKTRGQQATLRCSPISGHTSVYWYQQALGLGLQFLLWYDEGEERNRGNFPPRFSGRQFPNYSSELNVNALELEDSALYLCASSPEKSGGQVYEQYFGPGTRLTVT.

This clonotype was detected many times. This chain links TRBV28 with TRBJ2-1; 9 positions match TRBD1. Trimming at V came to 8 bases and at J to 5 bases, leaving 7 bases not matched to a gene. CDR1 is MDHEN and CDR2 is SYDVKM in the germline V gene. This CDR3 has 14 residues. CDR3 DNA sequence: TGTGCCAGCCGCTCCGGGACAGGGCACAATGAGCAGTTCTTC. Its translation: CASRSGTGHNEQFF.